This TCR beta chain was sequenced during a study of cytomegalovirus exposure and HLA in healthy donors. Study-wide context: Prior work identified roughly 120 million unique TCR beta sequences in around 170 million T cells. Study findings and constraints: CMV serostatus was the only recorded immune exposure for donors. It was 164 TCR beta chains that were listed as cytomegalovirus-associated.

A multiplex PCR was run with 60 Vbeta primers and 13 Jbeta primers. Sequencing was performed with immunoSEQ multiplex PCR; in TCRdb, only in-frame clones are kept and a portion is missing. The sample comprises fewer than 120,000 clones, around 79% of which are singletons, and approximately 1.3% rests with the top ten. V lost 4 bases to trimming and J lost 2 bases, with 8 bases between them. The CDR3 is 12 residues long. Germline CDR1 reads SQVTM; CDR2 reads ANQGSEA. Turning to this clone: Its target is not known.

V and J are TRBV29-1 and TRBJ1-1, with TRBD1 as a possible D gene (5 bases). The clonotype originates from a woman in her 30s in good health and CMV-seronegative. Sequences were obtained from PBMCs. The CDR3 sequence is CSVGQFNTEAFF. The CDR3 nucleotides are TGCAGCGTTGGACAGTTTAACACTGAAGCTTTCTTT.